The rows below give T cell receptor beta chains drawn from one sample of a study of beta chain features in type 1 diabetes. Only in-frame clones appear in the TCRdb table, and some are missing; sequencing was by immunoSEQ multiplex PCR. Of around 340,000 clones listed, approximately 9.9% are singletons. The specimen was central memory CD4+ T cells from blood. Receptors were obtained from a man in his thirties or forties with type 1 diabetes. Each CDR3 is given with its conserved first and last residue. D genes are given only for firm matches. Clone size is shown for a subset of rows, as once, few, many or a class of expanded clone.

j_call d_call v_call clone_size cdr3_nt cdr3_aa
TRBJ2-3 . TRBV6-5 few TGTGCCAGCAGAGCCCAGGGGTCAGATACGCAGTATTTT CASRAQGSDTQYF
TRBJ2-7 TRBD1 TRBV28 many TGTGCCAGCAGTTCGGACAGGGGCGCGGGTCGGTACGAGCAGTACTTC CASSSDRGAGRYEQYF
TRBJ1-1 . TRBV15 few TGTGCCACCAGCAGAGATTTCGGGGGCACTGAAGCTTTCTTT CATSRDFGGTEAFF
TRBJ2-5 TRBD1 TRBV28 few TGTGCCAGCACTTCCCCAGGGGGCGAAGAGACCCAGTACTTC CASTSPGGEETQYF
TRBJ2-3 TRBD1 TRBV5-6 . TGTGCCAGCAGTTATAATCCGGGACAGGGAAGAGATACGCAGTATTTT CASSYNPGQGRDTQYF
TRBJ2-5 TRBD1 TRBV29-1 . TGCAGCGCCCGGAGGGACAGGGTCCAAGAGACCCAGTACTTC CSARRDRVQETQYF
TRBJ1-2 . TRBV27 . TGTGCCAGCAGTTTAAGATATGAGGGTATCTATGGCTACACCTTC CASSLRYEGIYGYTF
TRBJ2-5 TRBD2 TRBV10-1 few TGCGCCAGGGGACTAGCGGCGTCTCAAGAGACCCAGTACTTC CARGLAASQETQYF
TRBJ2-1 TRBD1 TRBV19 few TGTGCCAGTAGTATATCGGGACAGGGGCTCAATGAGCAGTTCTTC CASSISGQGLNEQFF
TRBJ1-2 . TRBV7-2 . TGTGCCAGCAGCTCGCCACTTGAGGGCTACACCTTC CASSSPLEGYTF
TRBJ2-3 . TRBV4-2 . TGTGCCAGCAGCCAAGTGGCAGACGGAGATACGCAGTATTTT CASSQVADGDTQYF
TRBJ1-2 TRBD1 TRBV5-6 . TGTGCCAGCAGCACCGGGACAGGGGATTCTAACTATGGCTACACCTTC CASSTGTGDSNYGYTF
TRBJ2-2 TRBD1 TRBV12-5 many TGTGCTAGTGGTTTGAGGACAGGGGCTTCGACCGGGGAGCTGTTTTTT CASGLRTGASTGELFF
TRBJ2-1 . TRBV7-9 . TGTGCCAGCAGCTTAGTGGGGGGCTCCTACAATGAGCAGTTCTTC CASSLVGGSYNEQFF
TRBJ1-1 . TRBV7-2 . TGTGCCAGCAGCTTAGGGACACACACTGAAGCTTTCTTT CASSLGTHTEAFF
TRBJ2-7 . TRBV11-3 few TGTGCCAGCAGCTTAGATATAGTTACCGGGACCCCAGGGGAGCAGTACTTC CASSLDIVTGTPGEQYF
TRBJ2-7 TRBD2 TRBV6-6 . TGTGCCAGCAGTTTGACTAGCGGGGCTTCCTACGAGCAGTACTTC CASSLTSGASYEQYF
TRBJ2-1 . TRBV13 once TGTGCCAGCAGCTTAGTTGGCAGGGTAAAGTACAATGAGCAGTTCTTC CASSLVGRVKYNEQFF
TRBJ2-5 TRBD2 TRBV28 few TGTGCCAGCAGTTTAGGCACTAGCGGGAGAGAGACCCAGTACTTC CASSLGTSGRETQYF
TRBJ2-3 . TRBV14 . TGTGCCAGCAGCCTCAGGTCTCCTAGCACAGATACGCAGTATTTT CASSLRSPSTDTQYF
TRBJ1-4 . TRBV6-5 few TGTGCCAGCAGTTACTACGCTGAGAAAAAACTGTTTTTT CASSYYAEKKLFF
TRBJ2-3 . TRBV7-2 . TGTGCCAGCAGCAGTTCAGATACGCAGTATTTT CASSSSDTQYF
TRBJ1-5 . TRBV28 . TGTGCCAGCAGTTTGGGCACCTTCGATGCGACCCAGCATTTT CASSLGTFDATQHF
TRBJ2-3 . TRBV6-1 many TGTGCCGGAAGGGAAGGACAGAACCTAGATACGCAGTATTTT CAGREGQNLDTQYF
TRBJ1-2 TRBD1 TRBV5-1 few TGCGCCAGCAGATCCGACAGGGGGAAGGGCTACACCTTC CASRSDRGKGYTF
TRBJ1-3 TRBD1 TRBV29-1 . TGCAGCGTGAGGGGACAGGGGAGTGGAAACACCATATATTTT CSVRGQGSGNTIYF
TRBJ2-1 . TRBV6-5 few TGTGCCAGCAGTTACATTCAGGGGGGTATCTTCAATGAGCAGTTCTTC CASSYIQGGIFNEQFF
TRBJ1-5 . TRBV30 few TGTGCCTGGAGTGACGGGAATCAGCCCCAGCATTTT CAWSDGNQPQHF
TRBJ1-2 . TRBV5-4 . TGTGCCAGCAGCAGACCACTGGGGGCCGCCGGCCCAAAAGTGGGTGGCTACACCTTC CASSRPLGAAGPKVGGYTF
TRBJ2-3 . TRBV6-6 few TGTGCCGGCTGGACCTCCACAGATACGCAGTATTTT CAGWTSTDTQYF
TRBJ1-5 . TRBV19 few TGTGCCAGTAGTACGTATGAGAATCAGCCCCAGCATTTT CASSTYENQPQHF
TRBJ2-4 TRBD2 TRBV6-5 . TGTGCCAGCAGTTACGCGGGGGGCTCAGGCATTCAGTACTTC CASSYAGGSGIQYF
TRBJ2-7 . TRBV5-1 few TGCGCCAGCAGCTTGGTGGCAGACCGCGGCGAGCAGTACTTC CASSLVADRGEQYF
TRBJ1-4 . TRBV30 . TGTGCCTGGAGTGGCGGGACCATCGGTGAAAAACTGTTTTTT CAWSGGTIGEKLFF
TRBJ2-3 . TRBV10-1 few TGCGCCAGCAGTGAAACTGGATTGGTATTGGACACGCAGTATTTT CASSETGLVLDTQYF
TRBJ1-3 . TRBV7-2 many TGTGCCAGCAGCGAGGGGATCTCTGGAAACACCATATATTTT CASSEGISGNTIYF
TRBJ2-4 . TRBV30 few TGTGCCTGGCATGCTGGGGGGGCCAAAAACATTCAGTACTTC CAWHAGGAKNIQYF
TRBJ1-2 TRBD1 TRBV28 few TGTGCCAGCAGTGTCGAACCTGGACAGGGAGATCACACCTTC CASSVEPGQGDHTF
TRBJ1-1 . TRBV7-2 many TGTGCCAGCACCTCCTGGAGTACTGAAGCTTTCTTT CASTSWSTEAFF
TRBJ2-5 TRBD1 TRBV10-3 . TGTGCCATCAGTGAGTCCTCCGTACAGGGGGGTTTAGGAGAGACCCAGTACTTC CAISESSVQGGLGETQYF
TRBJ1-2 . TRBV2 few TGTGCCAGCACCCAGTCTTATGGCTACACCTTC CASTQSYGYTF
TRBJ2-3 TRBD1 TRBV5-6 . TGTGCCAGCAGTTCGGGGACAGGGGCTACCACAGATACGCAGTATTTT CASSSGTGATTDTQYF